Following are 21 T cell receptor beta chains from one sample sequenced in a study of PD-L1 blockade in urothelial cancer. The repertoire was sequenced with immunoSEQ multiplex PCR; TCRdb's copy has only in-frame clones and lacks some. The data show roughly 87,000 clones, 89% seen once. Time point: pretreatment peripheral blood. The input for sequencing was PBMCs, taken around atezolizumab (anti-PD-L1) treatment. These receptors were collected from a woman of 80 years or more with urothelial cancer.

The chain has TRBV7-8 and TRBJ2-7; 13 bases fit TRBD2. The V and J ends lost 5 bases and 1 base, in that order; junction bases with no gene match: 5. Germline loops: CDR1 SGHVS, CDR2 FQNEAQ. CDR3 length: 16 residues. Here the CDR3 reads CASSPRTSGSSYEQYF. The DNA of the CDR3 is TGTGCCAGCAGCCCTCGGACTAGCGGGAGTTCCTACGAGCAGTACTTC.

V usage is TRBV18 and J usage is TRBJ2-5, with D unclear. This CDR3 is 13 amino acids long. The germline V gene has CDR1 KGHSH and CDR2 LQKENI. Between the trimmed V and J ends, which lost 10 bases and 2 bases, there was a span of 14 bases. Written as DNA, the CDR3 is TGTGCCACCTCCCCCCAGTTACAAGAGACCCAGTACTTC. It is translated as CATSPQLQETQYF.

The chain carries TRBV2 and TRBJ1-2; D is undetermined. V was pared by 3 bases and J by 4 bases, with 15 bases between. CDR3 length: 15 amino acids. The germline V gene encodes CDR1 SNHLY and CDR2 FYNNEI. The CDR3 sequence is CASSDPAGLGYGYTF. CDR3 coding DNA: TGTGCCAGCAGTGACCCCGCGGGCCTGGGCTATGGCTACACCTTC.

The CDR3 DNA reads TGTGCCAGCAGTGGGGGGAGGACTAGCAACTACAATGAGCAGTTCTTC. Its protein is CASSGGRTSNYNEQFF. V usage is TRBV27 and J usage is TRBJ2-1; TRBD2 matches 8 bases. CDR3 size: 16 residues. After removal of 5 bases from V and 3 bases from J, the junction contained 9 bases not matched to a gene. Germline CDR1 reads MNHEY; CDR2 reads SMNVEV (reference sequence).

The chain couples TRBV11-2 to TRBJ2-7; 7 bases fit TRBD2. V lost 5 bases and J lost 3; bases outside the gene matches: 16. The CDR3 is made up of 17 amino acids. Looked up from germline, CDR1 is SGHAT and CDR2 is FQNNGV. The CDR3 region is CASSLFTAGGGSYEQYF. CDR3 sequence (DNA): TGTGCCAGCAGCCTATTCACCGCCGGAGGCGGGAGCTACGAGCAGTACTTC.

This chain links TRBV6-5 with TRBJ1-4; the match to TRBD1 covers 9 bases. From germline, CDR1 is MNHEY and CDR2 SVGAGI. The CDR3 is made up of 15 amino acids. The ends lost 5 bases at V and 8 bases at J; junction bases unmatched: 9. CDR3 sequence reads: CASSQNRGLGEKLFF. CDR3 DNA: TGTGCCAGCAGTCAAAACAGGGGGCTGGGGGAAAAACTGTTTTTT.

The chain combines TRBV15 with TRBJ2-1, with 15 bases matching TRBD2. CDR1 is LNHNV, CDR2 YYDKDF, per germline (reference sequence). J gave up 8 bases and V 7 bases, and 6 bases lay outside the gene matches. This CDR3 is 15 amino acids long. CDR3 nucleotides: TGTGCCACCACCTGGGGACTAGCGGGAGGAGATGAGCAGTTCTTC. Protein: CATTWGLAGGDEQFF.

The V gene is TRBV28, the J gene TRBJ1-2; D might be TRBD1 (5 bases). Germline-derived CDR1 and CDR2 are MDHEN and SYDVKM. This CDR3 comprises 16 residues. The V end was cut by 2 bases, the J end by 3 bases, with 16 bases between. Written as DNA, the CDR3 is TGTGCCAGCAGTTTAGGCCGCCGGGGGGTATACTATGGCTACACCTTC. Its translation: CASSLGRRGVYYGYTF.

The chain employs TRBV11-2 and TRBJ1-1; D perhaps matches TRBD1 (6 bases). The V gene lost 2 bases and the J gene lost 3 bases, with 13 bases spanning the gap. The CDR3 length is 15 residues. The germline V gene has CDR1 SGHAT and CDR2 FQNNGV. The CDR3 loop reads CASSLTRGWDTEAFF. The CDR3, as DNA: TGTGCCAGCAGCTTAACCAGGGGTTGGGACACTGAAGCTTTCTTT.

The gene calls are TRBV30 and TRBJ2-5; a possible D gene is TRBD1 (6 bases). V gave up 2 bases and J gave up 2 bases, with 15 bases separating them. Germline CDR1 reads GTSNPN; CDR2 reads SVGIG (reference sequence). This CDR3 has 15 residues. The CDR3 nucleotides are TGTGCCTGGAGTACAGGACAGATTCCACAAGAGACCCAGTACTTC. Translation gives CAWSTGQIPQETQYF.

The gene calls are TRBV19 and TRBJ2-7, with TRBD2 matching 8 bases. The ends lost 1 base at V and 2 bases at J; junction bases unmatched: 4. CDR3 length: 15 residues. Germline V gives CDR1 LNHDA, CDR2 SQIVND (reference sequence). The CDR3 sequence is CASSIANGRAYEQYF. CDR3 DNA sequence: TGTGCCAGTAGTATAGCAAACGGGAGGGCCTACGAGCAGTACTTC.

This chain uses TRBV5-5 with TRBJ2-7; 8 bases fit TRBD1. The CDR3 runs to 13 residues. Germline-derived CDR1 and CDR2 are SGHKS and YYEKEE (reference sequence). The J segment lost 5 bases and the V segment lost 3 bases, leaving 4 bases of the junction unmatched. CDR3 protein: CASSSRGLHEQYF. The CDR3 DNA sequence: TGTGCCAGCAGCTCCAGGGGGCTCCACGAGCAGTACTTC.

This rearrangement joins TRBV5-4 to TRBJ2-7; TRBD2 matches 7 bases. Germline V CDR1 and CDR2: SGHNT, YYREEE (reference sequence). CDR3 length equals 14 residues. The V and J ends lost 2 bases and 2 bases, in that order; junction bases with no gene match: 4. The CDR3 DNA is TGTGCCAGCAGCTTAAGAGGGAGGGCCTACGAGCAGTACTTC. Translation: CASSLRGRAYEQYF. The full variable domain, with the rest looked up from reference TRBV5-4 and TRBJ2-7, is ETGVTQSPTHLIKTRGQQVTLRCSSQSGHNTVSWYQQALGQGPQFIFQYYREEENGRGNFPPRFSGLQFPNYSSELNVNALELDDSALYLCASSLRGRAYEQYFGPGTRLTVT.

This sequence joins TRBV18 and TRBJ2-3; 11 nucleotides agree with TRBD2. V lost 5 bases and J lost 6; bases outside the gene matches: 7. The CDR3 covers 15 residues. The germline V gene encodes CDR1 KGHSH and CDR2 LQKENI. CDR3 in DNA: TGTGCCAGCTCAGTACTAGCGGGAGTCGACGATACGCAGTATTTT. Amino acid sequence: CASSVLAGVDDTQYF.

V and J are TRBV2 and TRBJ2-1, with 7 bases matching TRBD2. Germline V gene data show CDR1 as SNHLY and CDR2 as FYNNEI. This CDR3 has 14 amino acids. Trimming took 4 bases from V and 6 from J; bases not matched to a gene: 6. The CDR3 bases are TGTGCCAGCAGTGTGGCGGGAGTAACCAATGAGCAGTTCTTC. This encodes CASSVAGVTNEQFF. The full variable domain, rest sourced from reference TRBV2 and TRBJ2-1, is EPEVTQTPSHQVTQMGQEVILRCVPISNHLYFYWYRQILGQKVEFLVSFYNNEISEKSEIFDDQFSVERPDGSNFTLKIRSTKLEDSAMYFCASSVAGVTNEQFFGPGTRLTVL.

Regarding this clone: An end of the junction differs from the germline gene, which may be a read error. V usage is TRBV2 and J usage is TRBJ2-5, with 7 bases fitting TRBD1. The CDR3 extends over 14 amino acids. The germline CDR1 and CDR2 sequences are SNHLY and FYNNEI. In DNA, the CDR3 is TGTACCAGCAGGGGAGCACAACAGGGGTTGACCCAGTACTTC. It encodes CTSRGAQQGLTQYF.

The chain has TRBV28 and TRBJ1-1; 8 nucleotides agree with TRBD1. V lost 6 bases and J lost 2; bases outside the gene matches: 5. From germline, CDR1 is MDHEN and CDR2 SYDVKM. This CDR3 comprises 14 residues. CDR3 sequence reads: CASRLGQVNTEAFF. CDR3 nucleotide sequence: TGTGCCAGCAGGTTGGGACAGGTCAACACTGAAGCTTTCTTT.

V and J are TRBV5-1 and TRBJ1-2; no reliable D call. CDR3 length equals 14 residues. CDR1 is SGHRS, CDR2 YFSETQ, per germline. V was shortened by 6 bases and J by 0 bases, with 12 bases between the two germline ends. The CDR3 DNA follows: TGCGCCAGCACAGCGAGTGGCTCTAACTATGGCTACACCTTC. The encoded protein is CASTASGSNYGYTF.

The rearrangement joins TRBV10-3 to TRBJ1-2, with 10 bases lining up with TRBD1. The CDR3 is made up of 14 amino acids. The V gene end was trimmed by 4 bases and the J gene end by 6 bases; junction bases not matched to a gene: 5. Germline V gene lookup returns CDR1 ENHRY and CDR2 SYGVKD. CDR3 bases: TGTGCCATCAGTGCGGGGACAGGGGTTCATGGCTACACCTTC. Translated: CAISAGTGVHGYTF.

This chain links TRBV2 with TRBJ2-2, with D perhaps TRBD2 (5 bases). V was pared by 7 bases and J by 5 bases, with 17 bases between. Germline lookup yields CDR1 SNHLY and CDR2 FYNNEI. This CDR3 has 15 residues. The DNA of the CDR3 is TGTGCCAGCAATTCGCTCGTCACGGGGACCGGGGAGCTGTTTTTT. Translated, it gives CASNSLVTGTGELFF.

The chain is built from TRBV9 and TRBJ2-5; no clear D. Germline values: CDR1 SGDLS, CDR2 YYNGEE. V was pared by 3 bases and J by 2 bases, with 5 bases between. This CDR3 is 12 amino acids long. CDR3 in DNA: TGTGCCAGCAGCGCCCAACAAGAGACCCAGTACTTC. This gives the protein CASSAQQETQYF.